This TCR beta chain emerged from a study of T cell responses to AZD1222 COVID-19 vaccine. Profiled with immunoSEQ multiplex PCR; TCRdb holds only in-frame clones, not every one. The data hold roughly 80,000 clones, with about 88% observed a single time. On this clone: The antigen remains unidentified.

Broader study findings: Among spike-specific TCRs, nearly half reportedly target unmutated variant regions.

Trimming took 6 bases from V and 3 from J, leaving 11 bases between them. The germline V gene encodes CDR1 MNHEY and CDR2 SVGAGI. This CDR3 has 13 residues. The sequenced sample was peripheral blood, obtained on day 0 of AZD1222 vaccination. The chain links TRBV6-5 to TRBJ1-2, with D tentatively TRBD1 (5 bases). This clonotype was sampled from an adult in good health. DNA for the CDR3: TGTGCCAGCAGCCTGGGGCCCTACTATGGCTACACCTTC. This translates into CASSLGPYYGYTF.